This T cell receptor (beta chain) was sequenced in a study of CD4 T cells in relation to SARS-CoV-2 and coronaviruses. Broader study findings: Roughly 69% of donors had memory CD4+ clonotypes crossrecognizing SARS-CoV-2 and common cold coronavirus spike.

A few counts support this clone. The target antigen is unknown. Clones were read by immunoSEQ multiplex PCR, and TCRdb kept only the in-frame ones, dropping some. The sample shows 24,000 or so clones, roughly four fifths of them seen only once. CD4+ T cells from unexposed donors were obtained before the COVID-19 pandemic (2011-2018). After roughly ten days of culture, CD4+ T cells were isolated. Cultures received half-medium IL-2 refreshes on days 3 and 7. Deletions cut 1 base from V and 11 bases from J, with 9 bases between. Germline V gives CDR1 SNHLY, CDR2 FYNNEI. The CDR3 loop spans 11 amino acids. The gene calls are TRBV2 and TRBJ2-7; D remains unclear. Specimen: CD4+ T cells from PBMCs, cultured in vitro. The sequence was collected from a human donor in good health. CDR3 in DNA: TGTGCCAGCAGTGAAGATGAGAAAGAGTACTTC. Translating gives CASSEDEKEYF.